This is a list of T cell receptor beta chains from one sample in a study of post-analysis software for immune sequencing data. TCRdb ran MiXCR on the PCR reads and lists one entry per CDR3 protein. Among about 200,000 distinct CDR3 sequences listed, over 25% were seen once. The specimen sequenced was blood. The receptors were gathered from a girl under 18 with multiple sclerosis. CDR3s include the opening cysteine and the closing phenylalanine or tryptophan. Each record gives: J gene, clone size, D gene, V gene, CDR3 DNA, CDR3 protein. D genes are given only for firm matches. Size is stated for part of the rows, as once, few or many counts, or as a class when the clone is expanded.

TRBJ2-3,few,TRBD1,TRBV6-1,TGTGCCAGCAGTGACCGGGACAGGGGCACAGATACGCAGTATTTT,CASSDRDRGTDTQYF
TRBJ1-3,-,-,TRBV5-1,TGCGCCAGCAGACAGACAGACTCTGGAAACACCATATATTTT,CASRQTDSGNTIYF
TRBJ2-2,few,-,TRBV20-1,TGCAGTAGCCTGCGTACGGACACCGGGGAGCGGTTTTTT,CSSLRTDTGERFF
TRBJ2-5,-,TRBD1,TRBV7-9,TGTGCCAGCAGCTTAGAACGGACAGGGGCCCAAGAGACCCAGTACTTC,CASSLERTGAQETQYF
TRBJ2-7,-,-,TRBV6-5,TGTGCCAGCAGTTACTCTACCGGAGGATGGGCCTACGAGCAGTACTTC,CASSYSTGGWAYEQYF
TRBJ2-7,many,-,TRBV28,TGTGCCAGCAGCCCGGGTGGTACAGGGAGCTCCTACGAGCAGTACTTC,CASSPGGTGSSYEQYF
TRBJ1-2,-,-,TRBV5-1,TGCGCCAGCAGCCTAAACGGTCCCGGGACCCTCTATGGCTACACCTTC,CASSLNGPGTLYGYTF
TRBJ1-2,-,-,TRBV11-2,TGTGCCAGCAGCCCAAAAAACAGGGTCAACTATGGCTACACCTTC,CASSPKNRVNYGYTF
TRBJ1-2,-,-,TRBV12-3/TRBV12-4,TGTGCCAGCAGTTTAGAGGTCAGCGTAAACGGCTACACCTTC,CASSLEVSVNGYTF
TRBJ1-5,-,-,TRBV4-1,TGCGCCAGCAGCCAAGAGGGGAGGGCAGATCATCAGCCCCAGCATTTT,CASSQEGRADHQPQHF
TRBJ1-4,once,-,TRBV20-1,TGCAGTGCTGCCCGGGACTTAGGGCTGTTTTTT,CSAARDLGLFF
TRBJ1-5,-,TRBD1,TRBV20-1,TGCAGTGCCCTGTATGGGACAGATAATCAGCCCCAGCATTTT,CSALYGTDNQPQHF
TRBJ2-3,many,TRBD2,TRBV5-1,TGCGCCAGCAGCTTGGCCAGCGGGGGGAACACAGATACGCAGTATTTT,CASSLASGGNTDTQYF
TRBJ2-7,-,-,TRBV7-8,TGTGCCAGCAGCTTCCTGGATGGTCAGGCCTCCTACGGGCAGTACTTC,CASSFLDGQASYGQYF
TRBJ2-3,-,-,TRBV20-1,TGCAGTGCTAGAGATCTAGGACGAGATACGCAGTATTTT,CSARDLGRDTQYF
TRBJ2-1,many,TRBD1,TRBV7-7,TGTGCTAGCAGCCTGGGACAGGGGACCTACAATGAGCAGTTCTTC,CASSLGQGTYNEQFF
TRBJ2-4,many,-,TRBV12-3/TRBV12-4,TGTGCCAGCAGTTTAGCGGACGGAAACATTCAGTACTTC,CASSLADGNIQYF
TRBJ1-5,-,-,TRBV18,TGTGCCAGCTCACCACAATCAGCCCAGCCCCAGCATTTT,CASSPQSAQPQHF
TRBJ2-7,many,TRBD2,TRBV3-1,TGTGCCAGCAGCCAAGGCGGGAGACCCTACGAGCAGTACTTC,CASSQGGRPYEQYF
TRBJ2-1,few,TRBD2,TRBV20-1,TGCAGTGCTCCGACACTAGCGGGAGAGCGGAATGAGCAGTTCTTC,CSAPTLAGERNEQFF
TRBJ2-5,few,TRBD2,TRBV4-1,TGCGCCAGCAGCCAAGGGCCTAGCGGGACGGAGACCCAGTACTTC,CASSQGPSGTETQYF
TRBJ1-6,medium-sized,-,TRBV7-2,TGTGCCAGCAGCCGCAGCGGGGCCCAGTTAACCCTCCACTTT,CASSRSGAQLTLHF
TRBJ1-5,-,TRBD1,TRBV3-1,TGTGCCAGCAGCAAACAGGGGGATAATCAGCCCCAGCATTTT,CASSKQGDNQPQHF
TRBJ1-2,-,-,TRBV6-5,TGTGCCAGCAGTTACGAGGGAGTGTATGGCTACACCTTC,CASSYEGVYGYTF
TRBJ2-3,many,TRBD2,TRBV5-1,TGCGCCAGCAGCTTGCGGTCTAGCGGGGGGGCCGGAGATACGCAGTATTTT,CASSLRSSGGAGDTQYF
TRBJ2-1,many,TRBD2,TRBV7-6,TGTGCCAGCAGCCCCGTCCTAGCGGGACTATACAATGAGCAGTTCTTC,CASSPVLAGLYNEQFF
TRBJ2-1,-,-,TRBV7-7,TGTGCTAGCAGCTTAGTAATTGGGAATGAGCAGTTCTTC,CASSLVIGNEQFF
TRBJ1-2,many,-,TRBV3-1,TGTGCCAGCAGCCAAGAAGCTAACAGCAACTATGGCTACACCTTC,CASSQEANSNYGYTF
TRBJ1-1,once,TRBD1,TRBV28,TGTGCCAGCAGCTGGGTGTCAGGGGGCGTCGCTGAAGCTTTCTTT,CASSWVSGGVAEAFF
TRBJ2-2,few,TRBD2,TRBV10-1,TGCGCCAGCAGTGAGTTCCCGGGGCGGGAGCTCACTTCCACCGGGGAGCTGTTTTTT,CASSEFPGRELTSTGELFF
TRBJ2-3,many,TRBD1,TRBV6-1,TGTGCCAGCAGTGAAGGGACAGGGGTCCTTTCCACAGATACGCAGTATTTT,CASSEGTGVLSTDTQYF
TRBJ1-1,many,-,TRBV29-1,TGCAGCGTTCGCCCGGGGGGTCATGAGGCTTTCTTT,CSVRPGGHEAFF
TRBJ2-7,few,-,TRBV5-1,TGCGCCAGCAGCTTGGGGCGGTCCTTGAGGGAGCAGTACTTC,CASSLGRSLREQYF
TRBJ2-1,many,TRBD1,TRBV6-6,TGTGCCAGCAGCCGACAGGGGCCCAATGAGCAGTTCTTC,CASSRQGPNEQFF
TRBJ2-5,few,-,TRBV30,TGTGCCTGGAGTGTGGAGACGGAGACCCAGTACTTC,CAWSVETETQYF
TRBJ1-3,-,-,TRBV12-3/TRBV12-4,TGTGCCAGCGTGGGTGGCTCTGGAAACACCATATATTTT,CASVGGSGNTIYF
TRBJ2-7,-,TRBD1,TRBV20-1,TGCAGTGCTAGATGGGACAGGGACTACGAGCAGTACTTC,CSARWDRDYEQYF
TRBJ2-3,-,-,TRBV7-2,TGTGCCAGCAGCTTACCCGGAACGCAGTATTTT,CASSLPGTQYF
TRBJ2-5,many,TRBD2,TRBV4-2,TGTGCCAGCAGCGGGACTAGCGGGTACCAAGAGACCCAGTACTTC,CASSGTSGYQETQYF
TRBJ1-5,-,-,TRBV30,TGTGCCTGGAGTGTTCGGGGCGGGGGCAATCAGCCCCAGCATTTT,CAWSVRGGGNQPQHF
TRBJ2-7,few,TRBD1,TRBV20-1,TGCAGTGCTAGACCACGGGACAGGGGTCACGAGCAGTACTTC,CSARPRDRGHEQYF
TRBJ1-5,-,-,TRBV4-1,TGCGCCAGCAGCCGAGACCGGCAGATCAATCAGCCCCAGCATTTT,CASSRDRQINQPQHF
TRBJ1-1,many,-,TRBV20-1,TGCAGTGCGCCCCGACAGAGCGTAATGAACACTGAAGCTTTCTTT,CSAPRQSVMNTEAFF
TRBJ2-1,many,-,TRBV29-1,TGCAGCGTTCGGGCCCCGAGCGGAATGAGCTCCTACAATGAGCAGTTCTTC,CSVRAPSGMSSYNEQFF
TRBJ2-7,many,-,TRBV11-2,TGTGCCAGCAGCTTAGCGCGGGGTGGATACGAGCAGTACTTC,CASSLARGGYEQYF
TRBJ2-2,-,-,TRBV2,TGTGCCAGCAGTTACCTCGGGGCGGACACCGGGGAGCTGTTTTTT,CASSYLGADTGELFF
TRBJ1-6,-,TRBD1,TRBV15,TGTGCCACCAGCAGAGGACAGGGGGCGGCTCCCCTCCACTTT,CATSRGQGAAPLHF
TRBJ1-4,few,-,TRBV28,TGTGCCAGCAGTTTTTCCCTGGGTTCGACTAATGAAAAACTGTTTTTT,CASSFSLGSTNEKLFF
TRBJ2-7,many,-,TRBV28,TGTGCCAGCAGTCCTCAGGGGTCGTACTACGAGCAGTACTTC,CASSPQGSYYEQYF
TRBJ1-2,-,TRBD1,TRBV12-3/TRBV12-4,TGTGCCAGCAGTTTCAGACAGGGTCATGGCTACACCTTC,CASSFRQGHGYTF
TRBJ2-2,-,-,TRBV12-3/TRBV12-4,TGTGCCAGCAGGACGACAAAGAACACCGGGGAGCGGTTTTTT,CASRTTKNTGERFF
TRBJ2-2,-,-,TRBV7-9,TGTGCCAGCAGCTTCCCTCCTGGGGCGGTTCTGGCGACCGGGGAGCTGTTTTTT,CASSFPPGAVLATGELFF
TRBJ2-5,-,TRBD2,TRBV29-1,TGCAGCGCAAGTACTAGCGGTCGAAAGACCCAGTACTTC,CSASTSGRKTQYF
TRBJ1-2,many,-,TRBV20-1,TGCAGTGCTATACGGCCGGGGCAGGACTATGGCTACACCTTC,CSAIRPGQDYGYTF
TRBJ2-2,few,TRBD1,TRBV7-2,TGTGCCAGCAGCGTTGGACAGGGGGCCCTGACCGGGGAGCTGTTTTTT,CASSVGQGALTGELFF
TRBJ2-1,many,TRBD1,TRBV27,TGTGCCAGCAGGCAACCAGGGACAGGGTATAATGAGCAGTTCTTC,CASRQPGTGYNEQFF
TRBJ2-3,few,TRBD2,TRBV28,TGTGCCAGCAGTTGGGGACTAGCGGTTTCAGATACGCAGTATTTT,CASSWGLAVSDTQYF